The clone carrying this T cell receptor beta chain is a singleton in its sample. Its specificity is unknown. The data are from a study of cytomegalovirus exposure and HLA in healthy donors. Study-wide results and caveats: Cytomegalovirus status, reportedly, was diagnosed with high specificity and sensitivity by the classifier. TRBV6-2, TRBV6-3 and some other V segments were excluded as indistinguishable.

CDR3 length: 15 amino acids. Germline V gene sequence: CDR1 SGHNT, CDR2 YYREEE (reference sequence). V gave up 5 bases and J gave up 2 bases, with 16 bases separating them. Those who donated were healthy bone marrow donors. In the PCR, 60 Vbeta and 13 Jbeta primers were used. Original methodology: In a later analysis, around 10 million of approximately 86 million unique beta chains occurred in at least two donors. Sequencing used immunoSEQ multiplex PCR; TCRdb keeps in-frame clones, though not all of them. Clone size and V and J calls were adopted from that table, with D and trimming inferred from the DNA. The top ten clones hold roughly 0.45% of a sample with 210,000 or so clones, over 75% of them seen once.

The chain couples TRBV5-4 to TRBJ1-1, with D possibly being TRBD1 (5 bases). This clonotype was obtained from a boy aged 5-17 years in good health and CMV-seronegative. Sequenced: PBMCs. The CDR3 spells CASSGQGVENTEAFF. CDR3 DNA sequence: TGTGCCAGCAGTGGGCAGGGTGTAGAAAACACTGAAGCTTTCTTT.